These 5 T cell receptor beta chains originate from one sample sequenced in a study of PD-1 blockade in classical Hodgkin lymphoma. Relapse after autologous stem cell transplantation occurred in every patient, and brentuximab vedotin exposure varied. The study purified CD4+ T cells from thawed PBMCs using magnetic negative selection. Some clones are missing from TCRdb's copy, which holds only in-frame ones; the method was immunoSEQ multiplex PCR. The sample contains tens of thousands of clones, roughly 80% of which appear only once. Sequencing used CD4+ T cells from blood, obtained at baseline. The receptors here all came from a human donor with classical Hodgkin lymphoma.

V usage is TRBV2 and J usage is TRBJ1-5, with D unclear. In germline, CDR1 is SNHLY, CDR2 FYNNEI. V lost 7 bases and J 5 bases, leaving 15 bases between the germline ends. The CDR3 is 14 amino acids. The CDR3 loop is CASMVGNQDQPQHF. The CDR3 nucleotides read TGTGCCAGCATGGTCGGGAATCAAGATCAGCCCCAGCATTTT.

This clone was detected a few times. V gene TRBV4-2 combines with J gene TRBJ1-5, with unresolved D. CDR1 is LGHNA, CDR2 YNFKEQ, per germline. The CDR3 is 14 amino acids. V gave up 1 base and J gave up 4 bases, with 8 bases separating them. CDR3 protein: CASSQVLSNQPQHF. The CDR3 DNA reads TGTGCCAGCAGCCAAGTGTTATCTAATCAGCCCCAGCATTTT.

The chain couples TRBV9 to TRBJ2-3, with TRBD2 identical over 10 bases. The CDR3 has 16 residues. The germline gives CDR1 SGDLS, CDR2 YYNGEE. V was clipped by 0 bases and J by 2 bases; unmatched bases: 3. The CDR3 DNA is TGTGCCAGCAGCGTAGCTAGCGGGGGTTTCACAGATACGCAGTATTTT. Amino acid sequence: CASSVASGGFTDTQYF.

This chain uses TRBV6-5 with TRBJ1-1; unclear D gene. There are 14 residues in the CDR3. The germline CDR1 and CDR2 sequences are MNHEY and SVGAGI. V lost 2 bases to trimming and J lost 3 bases, with 10 bases between them. The CDR3, as DNA: TGTGCCAGCAGTTACCCTCACCGGGACACTGAAGCTTTCTTT. It yields the protein CASSYPHRDTEAFF.

The V gene is TRBV7-9, the J gene TRBJ1-5, with D possibly being TRBD1 (6 bases). Germline CDR1 and CDR2: SEHNR and FQNEAQ (reference sequence). V was clipped by 1 base and J by 3 bases, with 19 bases between them. This CDR3 is built from 18 residues. Here the CDR3 DNA reads TGTGCCAGCAGCTTAGTCCCTATTGGGACAAGACTCAATCAGCCCCAGCATTTT. Translation gives CASSLVPIGTRLNQPQHF.